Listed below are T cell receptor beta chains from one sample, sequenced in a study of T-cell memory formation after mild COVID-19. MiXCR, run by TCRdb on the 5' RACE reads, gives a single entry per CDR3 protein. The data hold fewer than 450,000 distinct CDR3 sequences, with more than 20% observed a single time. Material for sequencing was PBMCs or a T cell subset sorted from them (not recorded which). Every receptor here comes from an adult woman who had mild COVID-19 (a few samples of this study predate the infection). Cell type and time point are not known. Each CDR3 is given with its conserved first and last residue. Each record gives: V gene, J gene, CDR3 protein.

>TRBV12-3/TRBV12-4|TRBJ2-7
CASSRRQGVRSYEQYF
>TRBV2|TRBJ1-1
CASSVPATVNTEAFF
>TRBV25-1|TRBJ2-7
CASSGPGTAPEQYF
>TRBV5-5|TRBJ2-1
CASRSTGGRYNEQFF
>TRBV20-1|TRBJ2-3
CSASARDRGSTDTQYF
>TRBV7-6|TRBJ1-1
CASSLSPGNPMNTEAFF
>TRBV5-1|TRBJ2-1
CASSERLAGGLNEQFF
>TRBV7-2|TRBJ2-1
CAISLGTNNEQFF
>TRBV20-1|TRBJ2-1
CSAREPGLAGVEQFF
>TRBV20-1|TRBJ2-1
CSARAGRNEQFF
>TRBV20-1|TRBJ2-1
CSARSREETYNEQFF
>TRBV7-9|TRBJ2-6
CASSQKLAGLSSGANVLTF
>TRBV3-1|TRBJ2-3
CASRGDSGRTDTQYF
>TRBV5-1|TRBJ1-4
CASSIAGTVATNEKLFF
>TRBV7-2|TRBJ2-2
CASSRQPDTGELFF
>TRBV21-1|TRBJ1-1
CASSKMNTEAFF
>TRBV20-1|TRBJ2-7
CSARTGSVYEQYF
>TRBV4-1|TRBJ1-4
CASSQGQINEKLFF
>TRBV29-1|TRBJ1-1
CSVDSGRTNTEAFF
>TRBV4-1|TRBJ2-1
CASSQDGPDDEQFF
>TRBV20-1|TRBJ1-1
CSARDTGLVTEAFF
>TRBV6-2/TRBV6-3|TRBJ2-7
CASRPRKGQGATYEQYF
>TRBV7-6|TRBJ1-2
CASSPGQANYGYTF
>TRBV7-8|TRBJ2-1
CASSPTRIAGNNEQFF
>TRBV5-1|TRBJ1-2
CASKAILGQTYGYTF
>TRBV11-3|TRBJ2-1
CASSPQGGYEQFF
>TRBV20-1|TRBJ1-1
CSARAAGLFENTEAFF
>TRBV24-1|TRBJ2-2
CATSDPLDRVGNTGELFF
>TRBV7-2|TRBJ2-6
CASSLVAGANVLTF
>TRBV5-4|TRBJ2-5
CASSMGQGQQETQYF
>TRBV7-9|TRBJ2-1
CASSSLLGDSYNEQFF
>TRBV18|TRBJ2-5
CASSPPTGTETQYF
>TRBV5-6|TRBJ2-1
CASSRPFIEQFF
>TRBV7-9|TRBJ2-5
CASTSRDSFQETQYF